The 2 T cell receptor beta chains listed next were all sequenced from one sample in a study of blood T cell repertoires in COVID-19. This table comes from immunoSEQ multiplex PCR, and its TCRdb copy is limited to in-frame clones, with some not included. The sample lists about 300,000 clones, approximately 83% occurring once. The specimen was peripheral blood. The source is a human donor in a cohort sampled during active COVID-19.

The CDR3 loop reads CASKDRSEQYF. CDR3 DNA sequence: TGTGCCAGCAAGGACAGGTCGGAGCAGTACTTC. The chain recombines TRBV28 with TRBJ2-7; 7 bases are shared with TRBD1. The CDR3 has 11 residues. The germline CDR1 and CDR2 sequences are MDHEN and SYDVKM. The junction had 4 bases not matched to a gene; V was cut back by 7 bases and J by 7 bases.

This clone was observed a single time. This chain joins TRBV11-3 and TRBJ1-1; tentatively, D is TRBD1 (5 bases). The CDR3 has 14 amino acids. Trimming removed 5 bases from V and 2 bases from J, with 12 bases in between. CDR1 and CDR2 from the germline V gene are SGHNT and YENEEA. The DNA of the CDR3 is TGTGCCAGCAGCAGAGGAGGGGCAAACACTGAAGCTTTCTTT. Encoded protein: CASSRGGANTEAFF.